This record covers a single T cell receptor (beta chain). The antigen remains unidentified. The sequence runs out 3 residues before the end of the CDR3; the remainder is reconstructed from the germline J gene. Germline CDR1 and CDR2: WNHNN and SYGVQD (reference sequence). V was pared by 3 bases and J by 3 bases, with 12 bases between. The CDR3 runs 14 residues. These data come from a study of Tregs in tolerant kidney transplant recipients. Study findings and constraints: Donor-specific Treg expansion exceeded global Treg expansion in tolerant patients, suggesting antigen drive. Biological reproducibility was not directly addressed in this study.

Produced via immunoSEQ multiplex PCR; TCRdb's table is partial and in-frame only. In all, the sample yields tens of thousands of clones. The rearrangement joins TRBV10-1 to TRBJ2-7; no definite D call. This TCR was recovered from a human donor who received a combined kidney and bone marrow transplant. The sample was CD8+ T cells from blood, taken before the transplant. The CDR3 protein is CASSDGCGVYEQYF. The covered CDR3 bases are TGCGCCAGCAGTGATGGGTGCGGAGTCTACGAG.